This T cell receptor beta chain emerged from a study of control samples from healthy donors and cancer patients (TCRdb year 2020). From a lookup of the germline V gene, CDR1 and CDR2 are SGHDT and YYEEEE. There are 12 amino acids in the CDR3, from cysteine to phenylalanine inclusive. Only the CDR3 DNA stays, 36 bases, in frame from base 1. V is clipped by 0 bases and J by 3 bases, and the sequence between their germline boundaries is 4 bases long. On this clone itself: The target of this receptor is not known. Base-call qualities are not available, and no considerably larger clone is one nucleotide away.

Libraries were made using the immunoSEQ multiplex PCR assay. The table was pulled from immuneACCESS by TCRdb, which kept in-frame rearrangements only. Such tables lose some clones; where checked, under half of the loss comes from unresolved V genes, and the rest has no known cause. The sample includes 350,000 to 450,000 clones, with about nine tenths observed a single time. Around 6.5% of the sample rests with the top ten. The source of this sequence is a man in his forties or fifties with head and neck cancer. The chain is assembled from TRBV5-6 and TRBJ2-7, with no confidently assigned D gene. The sequenced material came from PBMCs. The CDR3 here reads CASSLGDYEQYF. The bases read TGTGCCAGCAGCTTGGGTGACTACGAGCAGTACTTC.